This T cell receptor beta chain appears in the sequencing data of a study of blood T cell repertoires in COVID-19. As for the study in general: Both acute and convalescent COVID-19 samples were obtained from the United States, Italy and Spain.

Per the authors' pipeline: Reference gene primer amplification gave estimated nucleated cell counts. Assay used: immunoSEQ multiplex PCR; TCRdb lists only in-frame clones, some missing. That table furnishes V, J and clone size, whereas the DNA furnished D and trimming. The sample holds some 60,000 clones, 65% to 90% seen once. V was cut by 5 bases and J by 2 bases, with 10 bases left in between. CDR1 and CDR2 from the germline V gene are SGHRS and YFSETQ. This CDR3 has 13 residues. Material for sequencing was peripheral blood. The receptor was derived from a human donor in a cohort sampled during active COVID-19. The chain has TRBV5-1 and TRBJ1-1; D remains ambiguous. In nucleotides, the CDR3 is TGCGCCAGCAGTTCCCGGGGAAACACTGAAGCTTTCTTT. Protein sequence: CASSSRGNTEAFF.